The source of this T cell receptor (beta chain) is a study of Graves' ophthalmopathy and Graves' hyperthyroidism. CDR3 length: 11 amino acids. Germline CDR1 reads SGHTA; CDR2 reads FQGTGA. J lost 12 bases, V lost 2 bases, and 0 bases had no gene match. From RNA, the CDR3 regions of TCR beta chains were amplified and sequenced. RT-PCR with HTBI primers came first, then second-round multiplex PCR. TCRdb passed the multiplex PCR reads through MiXCR, listing each CDR3 protein once. The table lists 500,000 to 600,000 distinct CDR3 sequences, about two fifths of them singletons. Comment on this clonotype: The antigen remains unidentified.

Study-wide results and caveats: Sensitivity of 85% to 90% and specificity of around 76% were achieved when a 13-signature model separated ophthalmopathy from stable hyperthyroidism. Most thyroid-expanded clonotypes exceeding 0.001 frequency were also found in blood.

People with hyperthyroidism were aged 18 to 65 and newly diagnosed, under 2 months' duration. Certain patients were not enrolled. These were patients with other autoimmune diseases, uncontrolled infections, pregnancy or lactation. This chain uses TRBV7-3 with TRBJ2-7, with TRBD2 matching 11 bases. Sequencing was carried out using peripheral blood or thyroid tissue (not recorded which). This sequence originates from an adult man with Graves' hyperthyroidism. In nucleotides, the CDR3 is TGTGCCAGCAGCTTACTAGCGGGGGGGTACTTC. It yields the protein CASSLLAGGYF.